These 30 T cell receptor beta chains were sequenced from one sample in a study of blood T cell repertoires in COVID-19. Profiling relied on immunoSEQ multiplex PCR, and the TCRdb table lists in-frame clones only, not all of them. The table includes 200,000 to 250,000 clones, around 87% detected once. Sequencing was done on a sample of PBMCs or T cells enriched from blood (not recorded which). These receptors all come from a man younger than 40 who had been exposed to COVID-19.

The chain recombines TRBV2 with TRBJ2-5; the match to TRBD2 covers 8 bases. Germline-derived CDR1 and CDR2 are SNHLY and FYNNEI. The ends lost 10 bases at V and 4 bases at J; junction bases unmatched: 8. The CDR3 contains 13 residues. The DNA of the CDR3 is TGTGCCACGCCGGGGGGGGTCGGAGAGACCCAGTACTTC. This translates into CATPGGVGETQYF. Full variable domain (missing parts from reference TRBV2 and TRBJ2-5): EPEVTQTPSHQVTQMGQEVILRCVPISNHLYFYWYRQILGQKVEFLVSFYNNEISEKSEIFDDQFSVERPDGSNFTLKIRSTKLEDSAMYFCATPGGVGETQYFGPGTRLLVL.

This clone was seen a few times. V gene TRBV11-2 combines with J gene TRBJ1-6; D may be TRBD1 (5 bases). CDR1 is SGHAT and CDR2 is FQNNGV in the germline V gene. Trimming left V 4 bases short and J 0 bases short, with 19 bases between. This CDR3 is 19 amino acids long. In DNA, the CDR3 is TGTGCCAGCAGCTCCGGTCCCATAGGGGCTAGCTCCTATAATTCACCCCTCCACTTT. Translating gives CASSSGPIGASSYNSPLHF.

This clone turned up a few times. This chain links TRBV5-4 with TRBJ2-5; the D gene is possibly TRBD1 (5 bases). This CDR3 has 16 amino acids. Between the trimmed V and J ends, which lost 0 bases and 2 bases, there was a span of 14 bases. Germline CDR1 and CDR2: SGHNT and YYREEE (reference sequence). In DNA form, the CDR3 reads TGTGCCAGCAGCTTGGGTCGTAGGGCAGGGCAAGAGACCCAGTACTTC. Its translation: CASSLGRRAGQETQYF.

The chain has TRBV4-1 and TRBJ1-2, with 7 bases matching TRBD1. The CDR3 extends over 15 amino acids. Germline trimming cut 4 bases from V and 2 bases from J; bases unmatched to any gene: 7. Germline V CDR1 and CDR2: MGHRA, YSYEKL. CDR3 nucleotides: TGCGCCAGCAGCCCGAGAGGGACAGAGAACTATGGCTACACCTTC. Protein sequence: CASSPRGTENYGYTF.

The V gene is TRBV7-3, the J gene TRBJ2-3; TRBD2 agrees at 7 bases. CDR1 and CDR2 from the germline V gene are SGHTA and FQGTGA. The CDR3 runs to 15 residues. V was clipped by 5 bases and J by 5 bases; unmatched bases: 10. The chain's CDR3 is CASSHSGPPGDTQYF. The CDR3 coding sequence is TGTGCCAGCAGCCATAGCGGGCCCCCGGGAGATACGCAGTATTTT.

There are a few counts of this clone. The chain links TRBV19 to TRBJ1-6; D call uncertain. The CDR3 totals 14 residues. The V gene lost 3 bases and the J gene lost 9 bases, with 12 bases spanning the gap. CDR1 is LNHDA, CDR2 SQIVND, per germline (reference sequence). For the CDR3, the DNA is TGTGCCAGTAGTATGAGAAGGCCAGGTTCACCCCTCCACTTT. Translated: CASSMRRPGSPLHF. The full variable domain, rest sourced from reference TRBV19 and TRBJ1-6, is DGGITQSPKYLFRKEGQNVTLSCEQNLNHDAMYWYRQDPGQGLRLIYYSQIVNDFQKGDIAEGYSVSREKKESFPLTVTSAQKNPTAFYLCASSMRRPGSPLHFGNGTRLTVT.

The chain links TRBV10-3 to TRBJ1-2; D is undetermined. Germline values: CDR1 ENHRY, CDR2 SYGVKD. This CDR3 has 15 amino acids. V was cut by 2 bases and J by 3 bases, with 13 bases left in between. CDR3 in amino acids: CAISEGVDLYYGYTF. CDR3 nucleotide sequence: TGTGCCATCAGTGAGGGGGTGGACTTGTACTATGGCTACACCTTC.

The gene calls are TRBV12-3 or TRBV12-4 and TRBJ1-2; weak D call: TRBD1 (6 bases). Deletions cut 5 bases from V and 4 bases from J, with 11 bases between. This CDR3 spans 13 amino acids. CDR3 amino acids: CASSVQGAYGYTF. Written as DNA, the CDR3 is TGTGCCAGCAGTGTACAGGGAGCCTATGGCTACACCTTC.

V usage is TRBV6-6 and J usage is TRBJ1-1; weak D call: TRBD1 (6 bases). This CDR3 is 15 amino acids long. Trimming stripped 2 bases from V and 8 bases from J, with 18 bases between. Germline V gene lookup returns CDR1 MNHNY and CDR2 SVGAGI (reference sequence). The CDR3 DNA reads as TGTGCCAGCAGTTACGGGAACGCAGGGGCCACGGAAGCTTTCTTT. Protein: CASSYGNAGATEAFF.

The chain couples TRBV7-6 to TRBJ1-4; D ambiguous. Trimming removed 4 bases at V and 8 bases at J, with 11 bases between. The CDR3 totals 13 residues. Germline V gene lookup returns CDR1 SGHVS and CDR2 FNYEAQ. The CDR3 bases are TGTGCCAGCAGCTCACTCGAGTACGAAAAACTGTTTTTT. Translating it yields CASSSLEYEKLFF.

J is TRBJ2-7 and V is TRBV18, with D tentatively TRBD2 (5 bases). This CDR3 region has 14 residues. The germline V gene has CDR1 KGHSH and CDR2 LQKENI. Trimming shortened V by 8 bases and J by 0 bases, and 14 bases separated the two germline ends. The CDR3 DNA is TGTGCCAGCCGCCCCGGGGTGACCTCCTACGAGCAGTACTTC. It is translated as CASRPGVTSYEQYF.

CDR3 DNA sequence: TGTGCCAGCAGCGTAGGGCGGGGCAACACCGGGGAGCTGTTTTTT. Protein sequence: CASSVGRGNTGELFF. The V and J genes are TRBV9 and TRBJ2-2; maybe TRBD2 (6 bases). Germline V gene data show CDR1 as SGDLS and CDR2 as YYNGEE. CDR3 length equals 15 residues. The V end was cut by 0 bases, the J end by 2 bases, with 8 bases between.

This clone was seen a handful of times. The V and J genes are TRBV10-3 and TRBJ2-7; tentatively, D is TRBD2 (5 bases). The CDR3 contains 13 residues. The V gene lost 0 bases and the J gene lost 5 bases, with 8 bases spanning the gap. Per germline, CDR1 ENHRY and CDR2 SYGVKD. In DNA, the CDR3 is TGTGCCATCAGTGAGTCGACGAGGGACGAGCAGTACTTC. Protein product: CAISESTRDEQYF.

The chain joins TRBV5-1 to TRBJ2-1; 8 bases map to TRBD1. V shed 4 bases and J 10 bases; nucleotides not matched to a gene: 13. The length of the CDR3 is 15 residues. Per the germline V gene, CDR1 is SGHRS and CDR2 is YFSETQ. CDR3 bases: TGCGCCAGCAGCCTACGTGGACAGGGTGGTTGGGAGCAGTTCTTC. This gives the protein CASSLRGQGGWEQFF.

V gene TRBV7-3 combines with J gene TRBJ1-2, with 8 bases matching TRBD1. There are 14 residues in the CDR3. The trim removed 6 bases at V and 4 bases at J, leaving 7 bases unmatched. In germline, CDR1 is SGHTA, CDR2 FQGTGA. The CDR3 coding sequence is TGTGCCAGCAGTCGAGGGACAGGCACCTATGGCTACACCTTC. Protein: CASSRGTGTYGYTF.

V is TRBV5-5 and J is TRBJ2-2; 10 bases match TRBD1. CDR1 and CDR2 from the germline V gene are SGHKS and YYEKEE (reference sequence). This CDR3 contains 15 residues. With V trimmed by 4 bases and J by 5 bases, 5 bases remained unmatched. CDR3 amino acids: CASSPTGGVTGELFF. The DNA for the CDR3 is TGTGCCAGCAGCCCGACAGGGGGCGTGACCGGGGAGCTGTTTTTT.

This chain connects TRBV10-3 to TRBJ2-2, with D possibly TRBD1 on 6 matching bases. The V gene lost 10 bases and the J gene lost 1 base, with 19 bases spanning the gap. The CDR3 is made up of 16 amino acids. Germline-derived CDR1 and CDR2 are ENHRY and SYGVKD. In DNA form, the CDR3 reads TGTGCCACCAAGACAGGCCCTCCATTGAACACCGGGGAGCTGTTTTTT. As protein: CATKTGPPLNTGELFF.

The V call is TRBV27, the J call TRBJ1-5; 8 bases agree with TRBD1. CDR3 length: 14 residues. The V gene's germline CDR1 is MNHEY and CDR2 SMNVEV (reference sequence). Germline trimming cut 7 bases from V and 2 bases from J; bases unmatched to any gene: 4. CDR3 residues: CASNQQGGNQPQHF. The CDR3 nucleotides are TGTGCCAGCAACCAACAGGGGGGCAATCAGCCCCAGCATTTT.

The chain carries TRBV24-1 and TRBJ2-2; 10 nucleotides agree with TRBD1. Germline V gene data show CDR1 as KGHDR and CDR2 as SFDVKD. V lost 4 bases to trimming and J lost 9 bases; unmatched junction nucleotides: 7. The CDR3 is made up of 15 amino acids. CDR3 in amino acids: CATSDRTGGRRELFF. The CDR3 DNA sequence: TGTGCCACCAGTGACCGGACAGGGGGAAGGAGGGAGCTGTTTTTT.

The CDR3 protein is CAIGPTNTAGNTIYF. The CDR3 region has the DNA TGTGCCATCGGCCCGACCAATACAGCTGGAAACACCATATATTTT. V usage is TRBV10-3 and J usage is TRBJ1-3; D is uncertain. From germline, CDR1 is ENHRY and CDR2 SYGVKD. V lost 8 bases and J 2 bases, leaving 16 bases between the germline ends. The CDR3 runs 15 residues.

V gene TRBV29-1 combines with J gene TRBJ2-7; possible D gene TRBD1, 6 bases. This CDR3 contains 15 residues. Germline CDR1 SQVTM, CDR2 ANQGSEA. V gave up 7 bases and J gave up 3 bases, with 22 bases separating them. Written as DNA, the CDR3 is TGCAGCGCGGACAGCTTCACGGGACAATTCTACGAGCAGTACTTC. Protein: CSADSFTGQFYEQYF.

V and J are TRBV6-5 and TRBJ1-3; D uncertain. V gave up 7 bases and J gave up 0 bases, with 7 bases separating them. CDR1 and CDR2 from the germline V gene are MNHEY and SVGAGI. The CDR3 contains 13 residues. This CDR3 reads CASTQSSGNTIYF. The CDR3 DNA follows: TGTGCCAGCACACAGAGCTCTGGAAACACCATATATTTT.

This chain connects TRBV2 to TRBJ1-5; D may be TRBD1 (5 bases). The CDR3 has 13 residues. V lost 3 bases and J lost 6, with 9 bases in between. Germline lookup yields CDR1 SNHLY and CDR2 FYNNEI. Written as DNA, the CDR3 is TGTGCCAGCAGTGATCAACAGGCTCAGCCCCAGCATTTT. This gives the protein CASSDQQAQPQHF.

DNA of the CDR3: TGCGCCAGCAGCCAGCTCCGGAGAGGGACAGCAAACTATGGCTACACCTTC. It is translated as CASSQLRRGTANYGYTF. The rearrangement joins TRBV4-1 to TRBJ1-2; TRBD1 agrees at 7 bases. Germline CDR1 MGHRA, CDR2 YSYEKL. V lost 3 bases, J lost 2 bases, and 12 bases stayed unmatched. The CDR3 length is 17 residues.

The chain is built from TRBV7-9 and TRBJ1-1; D ambiguous. V was trimmed by 5 bases and J by 7 bases, leaving 5 bases between them. Germline V gene data show CDR1 as SEHNR and CDR2 as FQNEAQ (reference sequence). This CDR3 is 10 amino acids long. This CDR3 is CASSRSEAFF. The CDR3 coding sequence is TGTGCCAGCAGCCGGAGTGAAGCTTTCTTT. The whole variable domain, filled in from reference TRBV7-9 and TRBJ1-1, reads DTGVSQNPRHKITKRGQNVTFRCDPISEHNRLYWYRQTLGQGPEFLTYFQNEAQLEKSRLLSDRFSAERPKGSFSTLEIQRTEQGDSAMYLCASSRSEAFFGQGTRLTVV.

The CDR3 protein is CAWSGPQRGGGREQYF. The CDR3 DNA reads as TGTGCCTGGAGTGGACCCCAGCGGGGGGGCGGTCGCGAGCAGTACTTC. The gene calls are TRBV30 and TRBJ2-7; 10 bases are shared with TRBD2. This CDR3 spans 16 amino acids. The germline V gene has CDR1 GTSNPN and CDR2 SVGIG (reference sequence). V shed 1 base, J shed 6 bases, and the junction held 12 bases outside the gene matches. Supplemented by reference TRBV30 and TRBJ2-7, the full variable domain reads SQTIHQWPATLVQPVGSPLSLECTVEGTSNPNLYWYRQAAGRGLQLLFYSVGIGQISSEVPQNLSASRPQDRQFILSSKKLLLSDSGFYLCAWSGPQRGGGREQYFGPGTRLTVT.

This rearrangement joins TRBV6-7 to TRBJ2-1, with TRBD1 identical over 11 bases. TRBV6-7 belongs to the ORF category, with a function that is uncertain. With V trimmed by 10 bases and J by 0 bases, 14 bases remained unmatched. This CDR3 is 18 amino acids long. The CDR3 spells CATFTGTGGGCSYNEQFF. The CDR3 nucleotides read TGTGCCACCTTTACCGGGACAGGGGGGGGATGCTCCTACAATGAGCAGTTCTTC.

The chain links TRBV2 to TRBJ2-2; TRBD2 agrees at 7 bases. Looked up from germline, CDR1 is SNHLY and CDR2 is FYNNEI. Trimming took 8 bases from V and 2 from J; bases not matched to a gene: 8. There are 15 residues in the CDR3. The CDR3, as DNA: TGTGCCAGCTCCCAGCGGGGAGATAACACCGGGGAGCTGTTTTTT. This translates into CASSQRGDNTGELFF.

The rearrangement links TRBV20-1 to TRBJ2-1; 8 bases fit TRBD2. The V gene's germline CDR1 is DFQATT and CDR2 SNEGSKA (reference sequence). The ends lost 3 bases at V and 9 bases at J; junction bases unmatched: 16. This CDR3 is built from 16 residues. The CDR3 region is CSASPGGGGRRSEQFF. The CDR3 DNA reads TGCAGTGCTAGTCCGGGTGGCGGGGGGCGGAGGAGTGAGCAGTTCTTC.

The V call is TRBV15, the J call TRBJ2-1, with 7 bases fitting TRBD1. V trimming: 7 bases; J trimming: 12 bases; junction bases outside the gene matches: 12. From germline, CDR1 is LNHNV and CDR2 YYDKDF (reference sequence). CDR3 length: 13 amino acids. The CDR3 reads CATKAHRGGGQFF. In DNA form, the CDR3 reads TGTGCCACCAAGGCGCACAGGGGCGGAGGGCAGTTCTTC.